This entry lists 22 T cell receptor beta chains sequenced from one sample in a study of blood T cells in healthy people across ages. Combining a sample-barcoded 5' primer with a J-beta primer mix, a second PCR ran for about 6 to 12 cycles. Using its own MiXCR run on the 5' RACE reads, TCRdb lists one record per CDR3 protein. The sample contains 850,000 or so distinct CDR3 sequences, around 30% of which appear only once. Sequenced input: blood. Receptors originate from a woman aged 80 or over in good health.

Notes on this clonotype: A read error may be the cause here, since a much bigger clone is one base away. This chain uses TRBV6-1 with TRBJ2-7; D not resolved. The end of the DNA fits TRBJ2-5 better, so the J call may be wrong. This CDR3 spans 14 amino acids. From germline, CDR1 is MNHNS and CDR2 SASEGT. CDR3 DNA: TGTGCCAGCAGCCGAATGGGGTCCTCAGAGACCCAGTACTTC. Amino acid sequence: CASSRMGSSETQYF.

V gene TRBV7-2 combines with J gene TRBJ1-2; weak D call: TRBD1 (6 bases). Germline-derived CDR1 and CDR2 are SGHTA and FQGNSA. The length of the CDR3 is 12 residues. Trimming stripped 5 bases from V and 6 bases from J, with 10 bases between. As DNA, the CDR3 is TGTGCCAGCAGCGCGGACAGACATGGCTACACCTTC. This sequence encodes CASSADRHGYTF. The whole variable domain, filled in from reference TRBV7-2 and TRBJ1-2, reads GAGVSQSPSNKVTEKGKDVELRCDPISGHTALYWYRQSLGQGLEFLIYFQGNSAPDKSGLPSDRFSAERTGGSVSTLTIQRTQQEDSAVYLCASSADRHGYTFGSGTRLTVV.

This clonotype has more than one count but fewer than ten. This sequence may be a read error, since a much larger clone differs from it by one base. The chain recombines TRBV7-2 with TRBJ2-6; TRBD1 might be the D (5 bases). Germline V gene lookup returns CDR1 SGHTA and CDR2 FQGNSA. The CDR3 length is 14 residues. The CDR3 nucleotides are TGTGCCAGCAGCCCCCCTACAGGCCCAAACGCCCTGACTTTC. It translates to CASSPPTGPNALTF.

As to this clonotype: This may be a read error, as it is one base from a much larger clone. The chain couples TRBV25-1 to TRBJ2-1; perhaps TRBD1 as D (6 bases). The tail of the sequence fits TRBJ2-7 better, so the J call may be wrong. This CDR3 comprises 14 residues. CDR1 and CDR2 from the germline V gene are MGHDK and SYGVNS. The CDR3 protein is CASKGAGAYNEQYF. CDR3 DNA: TGTGCCAGCAAAGGGGCAGGGGCGTACAATGAGCAGTACTTC.

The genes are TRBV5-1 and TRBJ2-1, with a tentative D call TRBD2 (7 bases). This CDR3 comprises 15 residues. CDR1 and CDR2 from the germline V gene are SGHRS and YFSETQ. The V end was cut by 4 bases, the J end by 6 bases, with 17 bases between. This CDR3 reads CASSPWAGEGNEQFF. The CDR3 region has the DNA TGCGCCAGCAGCCCGTGGGCAGGGGAGGGCAATGAGCAGTTCTTC.

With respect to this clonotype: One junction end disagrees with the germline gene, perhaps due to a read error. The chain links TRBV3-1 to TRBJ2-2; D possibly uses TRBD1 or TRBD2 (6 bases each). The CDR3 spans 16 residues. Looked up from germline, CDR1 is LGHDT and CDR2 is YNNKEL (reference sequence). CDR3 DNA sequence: TGTGCCAGCAGCCAAAGCCCTCGGGGGCCCACCGGGGAGCGGTTTTTT. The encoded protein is CASSQSPRGPTGERFF.

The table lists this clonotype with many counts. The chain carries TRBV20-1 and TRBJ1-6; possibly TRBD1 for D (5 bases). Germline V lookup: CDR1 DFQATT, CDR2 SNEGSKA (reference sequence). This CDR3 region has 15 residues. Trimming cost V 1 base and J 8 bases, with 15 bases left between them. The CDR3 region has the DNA TGCAGTGCTAGAGTCAGGGAGGGTGCTGATTCACCCCTCCACTTT. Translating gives CSARVREGADSPLHF.

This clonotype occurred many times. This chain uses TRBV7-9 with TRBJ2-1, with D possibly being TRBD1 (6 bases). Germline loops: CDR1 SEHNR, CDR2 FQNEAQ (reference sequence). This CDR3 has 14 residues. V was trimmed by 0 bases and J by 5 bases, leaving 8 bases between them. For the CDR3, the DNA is TGTGCCAGCAGCTTAGCGGGGGCCAACAATGAGCAGTTCTTC. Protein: CASSLAGANNEQFF.

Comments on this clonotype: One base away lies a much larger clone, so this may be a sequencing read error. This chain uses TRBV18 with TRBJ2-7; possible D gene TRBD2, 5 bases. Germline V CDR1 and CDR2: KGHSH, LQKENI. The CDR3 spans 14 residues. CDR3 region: CASPPLVNGDEQYF. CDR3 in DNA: TGTGCCAGCCCACCTCTCGTCAACGGGGACGAGCAGTACTTC.

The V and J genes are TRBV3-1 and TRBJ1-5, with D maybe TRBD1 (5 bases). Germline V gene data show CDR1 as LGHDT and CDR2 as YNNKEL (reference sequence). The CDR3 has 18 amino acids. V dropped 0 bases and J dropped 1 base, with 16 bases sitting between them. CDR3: CASSQDQGRPLSNQPQHF. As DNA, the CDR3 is TGTGCCAGCAGCCAAGATCAGGGCCGGCCTCTGAGCAATCAGCCCCAGCATTTT.

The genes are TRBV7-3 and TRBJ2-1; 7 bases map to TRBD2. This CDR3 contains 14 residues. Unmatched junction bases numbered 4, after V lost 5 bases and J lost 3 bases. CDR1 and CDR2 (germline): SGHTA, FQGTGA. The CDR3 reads CASSQGLLYNEQFF. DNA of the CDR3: TGTGCCAGCAGCCAGGGACTACTCTACAATGAGCAGTTCTTC. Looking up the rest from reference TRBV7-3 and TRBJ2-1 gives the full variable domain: GAGVSQTPSNKVTEKGKYVELRCDPISGHTALYWYRQSLGQGPEFLIYFQGTGAADDSGLPNDRFFAVRPEGSVSTLKIQRTERGDSAVYLCASSQGLLYNEQFFGPGTRLTVL.

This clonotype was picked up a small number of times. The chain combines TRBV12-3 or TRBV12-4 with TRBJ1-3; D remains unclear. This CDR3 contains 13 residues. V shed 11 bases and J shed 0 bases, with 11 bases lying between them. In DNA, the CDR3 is TGTGCCTACCGGGCCGCCTCTGGAAACACCATATATTTT. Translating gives CAYRAASGNTIYF.

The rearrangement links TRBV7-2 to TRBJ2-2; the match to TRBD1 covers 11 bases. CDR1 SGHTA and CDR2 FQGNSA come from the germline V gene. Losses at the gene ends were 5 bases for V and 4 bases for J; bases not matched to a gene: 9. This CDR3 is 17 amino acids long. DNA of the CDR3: TGTGCCAGCAGCCCGGGGACCGGGACAGGGGGCACCGGGGAGCTGTTTTTT. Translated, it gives CASSPGTGTGGTGELFF.

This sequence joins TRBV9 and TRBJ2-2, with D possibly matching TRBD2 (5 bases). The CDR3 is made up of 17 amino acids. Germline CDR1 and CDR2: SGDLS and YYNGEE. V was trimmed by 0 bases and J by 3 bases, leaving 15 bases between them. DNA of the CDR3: TGTGCCAGCAGCGTAGCTTTTGCGGGCGCGGACACCGGGGAGCTGTTTTTT. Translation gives CASSVAFAGADTGELFF. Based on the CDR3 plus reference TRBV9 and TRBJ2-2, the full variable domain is DSGVTQTPKHLITATGQRVTLRCSPRSGDLSVYWYQQSLDQGLQFLIQYYNGEERAKGNILERFSAQQFPDLHSELNLSSLELGDSALYFCASSVAFAGADTGELFFGEGSRLTVL.

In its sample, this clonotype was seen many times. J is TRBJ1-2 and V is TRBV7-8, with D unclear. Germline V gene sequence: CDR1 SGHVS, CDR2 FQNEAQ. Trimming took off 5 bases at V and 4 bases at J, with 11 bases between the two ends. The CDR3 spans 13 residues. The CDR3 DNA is TGTGCCAGCAGCCTACTAAGAGGCTATGGCTACACCTTC. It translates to CASSLLRGYGYTF.

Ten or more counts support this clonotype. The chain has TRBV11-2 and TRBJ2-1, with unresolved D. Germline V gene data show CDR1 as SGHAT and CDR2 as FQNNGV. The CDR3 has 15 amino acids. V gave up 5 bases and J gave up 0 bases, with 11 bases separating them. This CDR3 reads CASSRTKSSYNEQFF. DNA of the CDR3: TGTGCCAGCAGCCGGACGAAGAGCTCCTACAATGAGCAGTTCTTC.

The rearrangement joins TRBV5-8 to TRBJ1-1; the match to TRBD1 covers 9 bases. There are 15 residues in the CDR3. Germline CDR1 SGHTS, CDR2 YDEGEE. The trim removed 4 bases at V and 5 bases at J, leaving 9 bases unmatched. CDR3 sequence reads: CASSRKDRGWTEAFF. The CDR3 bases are TGTGCCAGCAGCAGAAAGGACAGGGGTTGGACTGAAGCTTTCTTT.

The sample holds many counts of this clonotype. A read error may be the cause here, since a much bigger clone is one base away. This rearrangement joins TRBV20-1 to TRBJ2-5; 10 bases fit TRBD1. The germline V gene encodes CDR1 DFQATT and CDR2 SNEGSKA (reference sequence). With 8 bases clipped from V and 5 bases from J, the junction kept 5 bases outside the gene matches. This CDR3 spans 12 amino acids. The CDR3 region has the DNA TGCAGTTGGAAGGACAGGGGGGAGACCCAGTACTTC. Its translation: CSWKDRGETQYF.

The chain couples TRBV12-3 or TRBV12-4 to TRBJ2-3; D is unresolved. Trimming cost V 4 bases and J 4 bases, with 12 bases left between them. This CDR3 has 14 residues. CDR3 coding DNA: TGTGCCAGCAGTTCCTTAGTGCGAGCAGATACGCAGTATTTT. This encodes CASSSLVRADTQYF.

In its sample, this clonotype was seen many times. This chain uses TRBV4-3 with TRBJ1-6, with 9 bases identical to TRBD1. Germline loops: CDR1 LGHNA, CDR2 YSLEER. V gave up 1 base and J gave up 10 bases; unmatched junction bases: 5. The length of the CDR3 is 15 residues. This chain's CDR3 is CASSQAGTGISPLHF. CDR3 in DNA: TGCGCCAGCAGCCAAGCCGGGACAGGGATCTCACCCCTCCACTTT.

The CDR3 loop reads CASSAGTGSQETQYF. The CDR3 DNA reads as TGTGCCAGCAGCGCCGGGACAGGGTCTCAAGAGACCCAGTACTTC. The rearrangement links TRBV9 to TRBJ2-5; TRBD1 aligns across 9 bases. J was trimmed by 2 bases and V by 3 bases; bases with no gene match: 5. Looked up from germline, CDR1 is SGDLS and CDR2 is YYNGEE. CDR3 length: 15 residues.

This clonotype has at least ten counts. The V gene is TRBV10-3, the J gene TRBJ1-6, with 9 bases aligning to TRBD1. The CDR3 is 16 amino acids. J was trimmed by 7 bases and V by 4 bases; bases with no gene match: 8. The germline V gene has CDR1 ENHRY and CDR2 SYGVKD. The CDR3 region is CAISASAGTGNSPLHF. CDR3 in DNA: TGTGCCATCAGTGCGTCCGCCGGGACAGGGAATTCACCCCTCCACTTT.